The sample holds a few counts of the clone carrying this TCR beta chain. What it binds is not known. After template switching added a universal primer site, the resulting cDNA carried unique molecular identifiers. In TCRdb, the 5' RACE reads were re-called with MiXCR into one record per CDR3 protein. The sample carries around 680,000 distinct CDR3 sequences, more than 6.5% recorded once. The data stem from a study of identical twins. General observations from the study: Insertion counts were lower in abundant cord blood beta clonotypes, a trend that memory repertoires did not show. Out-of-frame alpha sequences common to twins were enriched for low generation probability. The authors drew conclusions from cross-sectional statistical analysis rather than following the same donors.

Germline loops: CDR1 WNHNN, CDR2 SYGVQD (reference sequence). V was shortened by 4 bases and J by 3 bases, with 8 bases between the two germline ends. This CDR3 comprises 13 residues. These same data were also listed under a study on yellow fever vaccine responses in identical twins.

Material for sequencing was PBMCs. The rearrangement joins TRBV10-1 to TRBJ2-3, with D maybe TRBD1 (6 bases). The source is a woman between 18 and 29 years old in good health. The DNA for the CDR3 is TGCGCCAGCAGTGGACAGGTTACAGATACGCAGTATTTT. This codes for CASSGQVTDTQYF.